The 11 T cell receptor beta chains given below trace back to one sample, sequenced in a study of OX40 agonist ivuxolimab in advanced cancers. The method was the immunoSEQ multiplex PCR assay. In TCRdb, the immuneACCESS table is reduced to in-frame sequences with V and J assigned. These tables do not hold every clone; where another copy was compared, an unresolved V gene accounts for under half, and the others remain unexplained. The sample table shows about 49,000 clones, and roughly 85% are seen once. The ten largest make up 20% of the sample. This specimen consisted of CD4+ or CD8+ T cells sorted from blood, obtained in a trial of the OX40 agonist ivuxolimab. The receptors come from an adult with an advanced solid tumor such as melanoma, head and neck, liver or kidney cancer.

This clone has just one count. The V and J genes are TRBV28 and TRBJ1-2; 8 bases match TRBD1. Germline V gene data show CDR1 as MDHEN and CDR2 as SYDVKM. Losses at the gene ends were 6 bases for V and 3 bases for J; bases not matched to a gene: 6. The CDR3 extends over 14 amino acids. The chain's CDR3 is CASRTGEDDYGYTF. CDR3 nucleotide sequence: TGTGCCAGCAGGACAGGGGAGGATGACTATGGCTACACCTTC.

V usage is TRBV11-2 and J usage is TRBJ1-1; D gene ambiguous. Germline V gene data show CDR1 as SGHAT and CDR2 as FQNNGV. The ends were cut back, 2 bases at V and 8 bases at J, with 9 bases in the middle. This CDR3 spans 12 amino acids. CDR3 coding DNA: TGTGCCAGCAGCTTATCTGGGGTGGAAGCTTTCTTT. Translation gives CASSLSGVEAFF.

The chain is built from TRBV7-9 and TRBJ2-7; D unclear. V was trimmed by 2 bases and J by 5 bases, leaving 4 bases between them. CDR1 and CDR2 (germline): SEHNR, FQNEAQ (reference sequence). The CDR3 has 11 amino acids. The DNA of the CDR3 is TGTGCCAGCAGCTTATCTCACGAGCAGTACTTC. It translates to CASSLSHEQYF.

This chain links TRBV4-1 with TRBJ2-7, with D hard to call. Germline lookup yields CDR1 MGHRA and CDR2 YSYEKL. Trimming removed 4 bases at V and 0 bases at J, with 10 bases between. The CDR3 spans 14 residues. Here the CDR3 reads CASSRLDTSYEQYF. Written as DNA, the CDR3 is TGCGCCAGCAGCCGCCTCGACACCTCCTACGAGCAGTACTTC.

This chain links TRBV27 with TRBJ1-1; D gene uncertain. V was shortened by 3 bases and J by 5 bases, with 13 bases between the two germline ends. The CDR3 is 14 amino acids. CDR1 is MNHEY, CDR2 SMNVEV, per germline (reference sequence). CDR3 residues: CASSLIAGATEAFF. CDR3 DNA: TGTGCCAGCAGTTTGATTGCAGGTGCAACTGAAGCTTTCTTT.

The V call is TRBV4-3, the J call TRBJ2-7, with D maybe TRBD2 (6 bases). Between the trimmed V and J ends, which lost 1 base and 0 bases, there was a span of 10 bases. This CDR3 is built from 15 residues. Germline lookup yields CDR1 LGHNA and CDR2 YSLEER. CDR3 in amino acids: CASSQVAETSYEQYF. CDR3 sequence (DNA): TGCGCCAGCAGCCAAGTAGCGGAAACCTCCTACGAGCAGTACTTC.

The rearrangement uses TRBV10-3 and TRBJ2-7; D might be TRBD2 (6 bases). This CDR3 is built from 17 residues. Germline V gene lookup returns CDR1 ENHRY and CDR2 SYGVKD. With 0 bases removed from V and 2 bases from J, the gap between germline ends came to 17 bases. CDR3 in amino acids: CAISESHKDGGAYEQYF. CDR3 nucleotides: TGTGCCATCAGTGAGTCCCACAAGGACGGAGGGGCCTACGAGCAGTACTTC.

This chain connects TRBV4-2 to TRBJ1-1, with D possibly TRBD1 on 6 matching bases. The CDR3 loop spans 14 amino acids. Trimming shortened V by 4 bases and J by 5 bases, and 14 bases separated the two germline ends. Germline values: CDR1 LGHNA, CDR2 YNFKEQ. Here the CDR3 reads CASSPGEGGTEAFF. CDR3 bases: TGTGCCAGCAGCCCAGGTGAAGGGGGGACTGAAGCTTTCTTT.

V gene TRBV27 combines with J gene TRBJ1-2, with D possibly being TRBD1 (5 bases). The CDR3 is 13 residues long. The germline gives CDR1 MNHEY, CDR2 SMNVEV (reference sequence). Trimming stripped 6 bases from V and 5 bases from J, with 13 bases between. As DNA, the CDR3 is TGTGCCAGCAGCCCAGGGACGGATTATGGCTACACCTTC. Its translation: CASSPGTDYGYTF.

This clone was counted ten times or more. The chain couples TRBV9 to TRBJ2-2; D could derive from TRBD1 or TRBD2 (5 bases each). Trimming took off 7 bases at V and 6 bases at J, with 10 bases between the two ends. This CDR3 has 12 amino acids. The V gene's germline CDR1 is SGDLS and CDR2 YYNGEE. The CDR3 nucleotides are TGTGCCAGCTCCGAGGGGTCCGGGGAGCTGTTTTTT. Amino acid sequence: CASSEGSGELFF.

The V and J genes are TRBV10-2 and TRBJ2-7; D is possibly TRBD1 or TRBD2 (5 bases each). The CDR3 runs to 11 residues. V gave up 4 bases and J gave up 7 bases, with 8 bases separating them. Germline V CDR1 and CDR2: WSHSY, SAAADI. CDR3 DNA sequence: TGCGCCAGCAGTGCGGGACGAGAGCAGTACGTC. Its protein product is CASSAGREQYV.